The next 5 T cell receptor beta chains were all read from a single sample in a study of CD8 T cells in ankylosing spondylitis. One entry per CDR3 protein, called by TCRdb with MiXCR from the 5' RACE reads. The table records 130,000 or so distinct CDR3 sequences, about 6.4% of them present only once. The material sequenced was blood, either unsorted or a sorted T cell fraction (not recorded which). The receptors originated from a male donor with ankylosing spondylitis or in good health (not recorded which).

This clonotype has ten or more counts. This rearrangement joins TRBV5-1 to TRBJ2-1, with 16 bases matching TRBD2. V dropped 6 bases and J dropped 9; count of bases not matched to a gene: 12. Germline-derived CDR1 and CDR2 are SGHRS and YFSETQ. This CDR3 is built from 17 residues. CDR3 sequence reads: CASKSGLAGGPSGEQFF. The CDR3 DNA follows: TGCGCCAGCAAGTCGGGACTAGCGGGAGGGCCGTCCGGTGAGCAGTTCTTC.

This clonotype was observed at least ten times. J is TRBJ1-1 and V is TRBV12-3 or TRBV12-4; D is unresolved. Trimming pared 6 bases from V and 4 bases from J, leaving 12 bases between. The CDR3 length is 13 residues. The CDR3 here is CASSTTSGTEAFF. CDR3 nucleotide sequence: TGTGCCAGCAGCACTACTTCGGGCACTGAAGCTTTCTTT.

In this sample, this clonotype turned up many times. The J gene is TRBJ1-4, the V gene TRBV15; perhaps TRBD1 as D (6 bases). The CDR3 length is 14 residues. The germline V gene encodes CDR1 LNHNV and CDR2 YYDKDF (reference sequence). V lost 5 bases and J lost 6, with 13 bases in between. The CDR3 here is CATSLRGTDEKLFF. The DNA of the CDR3 is TGTGCCACCAGCTTAAGGGGGACTGATGAAAAACTGTTTTTT. Complete variable domain (other parts from reference TRBV15 and TRBJ1-4): DAMVIQNPRYQVTQFGKPVTLSCSQTLNHNVMYWYQQKSSQAPKLLFHYYDKDFNNEADTPDNFQSRRPNTSFCFLDIRSPGLGDTAMYLCATSLRGTDEKLFFGSGTQLSVL.

This clonotype was recorded many times. The CDR3: CSAPGGGYEQYF. The CDR3 DNA follows: TGCAGTGCTCCTGGCGGCGGGTACGAGCAGTACTTC. The rearrangement uses TRBV20-1 and TRBJ2-7; a weak D match, TRBD2 (5 bases). CDR1 and CDR2 (germline): DFQATT, SNEGSKA (reference sequence). CDR3 length equals 12 residues. V was pared by 5 bases and J by 4 bases, with 12 bases between.

This clonotype was recorded many times. The chain carries TRBV28 and TRBJ1-2; possibly TRBD1 for D (6 bases). The CDR3 consists of 14 residues. With 3 bases removed from V and 4 bases from J, the gap between germline ends came to 12 bases. Germline V CDR1 and CDR2: MDHEN, SYDVKM. DNA for the CDR3: TGTGCCAGCAGTTTCGAGCAGGGGATCTATGGCTACACCTTC. Translated, it gives CASSFEQGIYGYTF.